This entry is about one TCR beta chain. These data come from a study of control samples from healthy donors and cancer patients. Clones were sequenced by immunoSEQ multiplex PCR, and TCRdb holds only the in-frame ones, with some missing. This table holds about 130,000 clones, over 85% found once. This sequence was found in a young man in good health. Sequenced sample: blood.

The CDR3 protein is CSARVSNTQYF. In nucleotides, the CDR3 is TGCAGTGCTAGAGTTAGTAATACGCAGTATTTT. The V and J genes are TRBV20-1 and TRBJ2-3, with no clear D. Germline V gives CDR1 DFQATT, CDR2 SNEGSKA (reference sequence). Trimming left V 1 base short and J 7 bases short, with 6 bases between. This CDR3 is built from 11 residues.